These T cell receptor beta chains were read from a single sample in a study of CD8 T cells in Susac syndrome. TCRdb used MiXCR to reprocess the immunoSEQ multiplex PCR reads, holding one entry per CDR3 protein. Here the sample spans around 81,000 distinct CDR3 sequences, roughly 94% being singletons. Sequencing input: CD8+ T cells from PBMCs. These receptors were collected from a human donor with Susac syndrome. Each CDR3 is given with its conserved first and last residue. A D gene is named only where the DNA matches it firmly. Not all rows give a size; the values are once, few, many and, for expanded clones, a class.

CDR3aa,CDR3nt,d_gene,abundance,len,v_gene,j_gene
CASSVGLAGGDRTGELFF,TGTGCCAGCAGCGTGGGACTAGCGGGAGGGGATCGAACCGGGGAGCTGTTTTTT,TRBD2,.,18,TRBV13,TRBJ2-2
CASSETGRIYEQYF,TGTGCCAGCAGCGAGACAGGGCGAATCTACGAGCAGTACTTC,TRBD1,.,14,TRBV3-1,TRBJ2-7
CASSLVLAVDNEQFF,TGTGCCAGCAGCTTGGTACTAGCGGTAGACAATGAGCAGTTCTTC,TRBD2,.,15,TRBV7-9,TRBJ2-1
CASSSAGAGSPQETQYF,TGTGCCAGCAGCTCCGCCGGCGCGGGCTCCCCTCAAGAGACCCAGTACTTC,.,once,17,TRBV12-3/TRBV12-4,TRBJ2-5
CASSLGWGRYSEQFF,TGTGCCAGCAGTCTCGGGTGGGGCCGGTATAGTGAGCAGTTCTTC,.,.,15,TRBV6-5,TRBJ2-1
CAEEGPRGAQYF,TGTGCCGAGGAGGGACCGCGAGGTGCGCAGTACTTC,.,.,12,TRBV5-4,TRBJ2-7
CATSADRRNQPQHF,TGTGCCACCAGCGCCGACAGGCGCAATCAGCCCCAGCATTTT,.,.,14,TRBV15,TRBJ1-5
CASSPSGTQEETQYF,TGTGCCAGCAGCCCATCGGGAACGCAAGAAGAGACCCAGTACTTC,.,.,15,TRBV3-1,TRBJ2-5
CASSQGPAGRYQETQYF,TGTGCCAGCAGCCAAGGCCCGGCAGGCAGGTACCAAGAGACCCAGTACTTC,.,.,17,TRBV14,TRBJ2-5
CSVEVPGVVFYEQYF,TGCAGCGTTGAAGTCCCGGGGGTGGTGTTCTACGAGCAGTACTTC,.,.,15,TRBV29-1,TRBJ2-7
CASTIQGGITEAFF,TGTGCCAGCACCATACAGGGAGGGATCACTGAAGCTTTCTTT,.,.,14,TRBV27,TRBJ1-1
CASSLEGLRGYEQYF,TGTGCCAGCAGTTTAGAGGGTCTGCGGGGCTACGAGCAGTACTTC,.,.,15,TRBV12-3/TRBV12-4,TRBJ2-7
CASSQSSEGSYEQYF,TGCGCCAGCAGCCAATCTAGCGAGGGGTCCTACGAGCAGTACTTC,.,few,15,TRBV4-3,TRBJ2-7
CASSISSTYEQYF,TGTGCCAGTAGTATTTCCTCGACCTACGAGCAGTACTTC,.,.,13,TRBV19,TRBJ2-7
CASSLGQGADEQYF,TGTGCCAGCAGCTTGGGACAGGGGGCTGACGAGCAGTACTTC,TRBD1,.,14,TRBV27,TRBJ2-7
CASSQVNGTYEQYF,TGTGCCAGCAGCCAAGTCAACGGGACCTACGAGCAGTACTTC,.,.,14,TRBV3-1,TRBJ2-7
CATSDTTGGNGYTF,TGTGCCACCAGTGATACGACAGGGGGGAATGGCTACACCTTC,TRBD1,.,14,TRBV24-1,TRBJ1-2
CASSQTSSEGAEQFF,TGTGCCAGCAGCCAAACTTCCTCAGAGGGGGCTGAGCAGTTCTTC,TRBD1,once,15,TRBV3-1,TRBJ2-1
CASSQDVRGQGGYGYTF,TGCGCCAGCAGCCAAGATGTGCGCGGACAGGGGGGCTATGGCTACACCTTC,TRBD1,.,17,TRBV4-3,TRBJ1-2
CASSIVRTDTQYF,TGTGCCAGTAGTATCGTGCGTACGGATACGCAGTATTTT,.,.,13,TRBV19,TRBJ2-3
CASSPLGRGAGETQYF,TGTGCCAGCAGCCCCCTGGGGCGGGGGGCTGGAGAGACCCAGTACTTC,TRBD2,.,16,TRBV9,TRBJ2-5
CASSPPGDLEQYF,TGTGCCAGCTCACCGCCCGGGGATTTAGAGCAGTACTTC,.,.,13,TRBV18,TRBJ2-7
CASSVAGQGNNEQFF,TGCGCCAGCAGCGTTGCCGGACAGGGTAACAATGAGCAGTTCTTC,TRBD1,.,15,TRBV4-3,TRBJ2-1
CAWRLESGYEQYF,TGTGCCTGGAGGCTGGAAAGCGGGTACGAGCAGTACTTC,.,.,13,TRBV30,TRBJ2-7
CASSHDRGRNPPLHF,TGTGCCAGCAGCCACGACAGGGGGCGAAATCCACCCCTCCACTTT,TRBD1,.,15,TRBV3-1,TRBJ1-6
CASSQGPLVNEQFF,TGCGCCAGCAGCCAGGGACCCCTAGTGAATGAGCAGTTCTTC,.,.,14,TRBV4-1,TRBJ2-1
CASSQAGNTGELFF,TGTGCCAGCAGCCAGGCGGGGAACACCGGGGAGCTGTTTTTT,.,.,14,TRBV3-1,TRBJ2-2
CASSLGLHEQYF,TGTGCCAGCAGCTTAGGACTCCACGAGCAGTACTTC,.,few,12,TRBV7-8,TRBJ2-7
CASSIGQGSNQPQHF,TGTGCCAGCAGTATCGGGCAGGGGTCCAATCAGCCCCAGCATTTT,.,.,15,TRBV7-2,TRBJ1-5
CASTQTGELFF,TGTGCCAGCACACAGACCGGGGAGCTGTTTTTT,.,.,11,TRBV6-5,TRBJ2-2
CSVEEFQGVYGYTF,TGCAGCGTTGAAGAGTTCCAGGGTGTCTATGGCTACACCTTC,.,.,14,TRBV29-1,TRBJ1-2
CASSISTTYNEQFF,TGTGCCAGTAGTATCTCTACAACCTACAATGAGCAGTTCTTC,.,.,14,TRBV19,TRBJ2-1